Here is one T cell receptor beta chain with its context. Distinct nucleotide sequences in the sample also encode this CDR3. V shed 4 bases and J shed 4 bases, with 4 bases lying between them. Germline V gene data show CDR1 as LNHDA and CDR2 as SQIVND (reference sequence). The CDR3 extends over 12 amino acids. The data were obtained in a study of T cell responses to AZD1222 COVID-19 vaccine. Assay: immunoSEQ multiplex PCR; the TCRdb copy retains only in-frame clones and omits some. The sample has about 120,000 clones, roughly 86% seen once. This receptor was identified in an adult who received the AZD1222 COVID-19 vaccine. This chain joins TRBV19 and TRBJ2-2; D not certain. The specimen was peripheral blood, collected 28 days after the second AZD1222 dose. As DNA, the CDR3 is TGTGCCAGTAGTAGGGGCACCGGGGAGCTGTTTTTT. Its translation is CASSRGTGELFF. Using reference TRBV19 and TRBJ2-2 for the parts outside the CDR3, the full variable domain is DGGITQSPKYLFRKEGQNVTLSCEQNLNHDAMYWYRQDPGQGLRLIYYSQIVNDFQKGDIAEGYSVSREKKESFPLTVTSAQKNPTAFYLCASSRGTGELFFGEGSRLTVL.